A single TCR beta chain is shown here with its context. This clone came up a few times. What this receptor recognizes is not known. It has no much larger one-base neighbor in the sample; base qualities were not kept. Within the sample, other DNA sequences also encode this same CDR3. The cohort was made up of approximately 670 healthy bone marrow donors. All cohort members were sampled while nominally healthy, although unrecorded immune exposures were likely present. The donor tested CMV seropositive, placing the donor among the approximately 310 seropositive members of the cohort. A peripheral blood sample was provided by each donor, and peripheral blood mononuclear cells were used for TCR beta sequencing. The Qiagen DNeasy Blood Extraction Kit was used to extract genomic DNA from the blood cell samples. Library preparation was by the immunoSEQ multiplex PCR assay. The multiplex PCR relied on a mix of 60 forward primers for TCR Vbeta segments and 13 reverse primers for TCR Jbeta segments. The CDR3 region of rearranged TCR beta genes was amplified from genomic DNA with a multiplex PCR assay. Amplified TCR beta libraries were sequenced as 87-base-pair reads on the Illumina HiSeq System. As for the authors' bioinformatics: A later analysis counted some 74 million unique TCR beta chains across the 690 or so repertoires, and roughly 10 million of these chains were shared by at least two donors. Raw reads were error-corrected and collapsed into unique sequences with a nearest-neighbor algorithm that merged closely related sequences to remove PCR and sequencing errors. V, D and J gene segments were assigned by aligning CDR3 sequences to IMGT reference sequences. Each retained sequence needed at least a six-nucleotide match to both a V gene segment and a J gene segment. A rearrangement counted as productive if the CDR3 had no stop codons and remained in frame with V and J, and every other rearrangement counted as non-productive. CDR3 was defined by IMGT convention, running from the second conserved V-encoded cysteine to the conserved J-encoded phenylalanine. Sequences without an unambiguous match to a single V gene segment were excluded from the earlier analysis of a few hundred of the donors. An earlier analysis of almost 600 of the donors classified V segments as functional when productive rearrangements were above 56.7% and as segregating when the standard deviation between donors was above 5%. A statistical classification framework was built to diagnose cytomegalovirus status from the catalog of TCR beta chain sequences. In a later analysis, V and J genes were assigned by comparing TCR nucleotide sequences against IMGT/GENE-DB human TR gene sequences. Using the TCRdist pipeline, a later analysis assigned CDR3 sequences along with most-parsimonious VDJ recombination scenarios. A later analysis defined each TCR beta chain by its CDR3 amino acid sequence plus V-gene family, and excluded reads lacking a unique V-gene family. To address suspected cross-contamination and a sequencing artifact, a later analysis removed around 600 highly shared, low-generation-probability nucleotide sequences. In a later analysis, a clonal expansion index was calculated for each public chain from normalized within-repertoire ranks of inferred template counts. In a later analysis, generation probabilities were computed using a VDJ recombination model fitted to out-of-frame rearrangements, and the results were checked against IGoR. A later analysis scored TCR-TCR, TCR-HLA and TCR-CMV co-occurrence with hypergeometric tests, applying a repertoire-size bias correction to TCR pairs. In a later analysis, false discovery rates were estimated by permuting HLA or CMV assignments 20 times. In a later analysis, co-occurring TCRs were grouped using DBSCAN, with TCRdist sequence similarity added in when clustering inside HLA-allele-positive subsets. Repertoires with fewer than 30,000 or more than 120,000 public chains were left out of co-occurrence clustering, as were a few repertoires with anomalous nucleotide sharing. The source is immuneACCESS, and TCRdb retained only in-frame sequences with V and J called. Part of the clones is not carried over; for the studies checked, unresolved V genes explain less than half of this, and the remainder is unexplained. D and trimming come from the DNA, and the V and J calls and clone size come from that table. The sample yields 80,000 to 95,000 clones; over 70% were counted once. Under 6% of the sample is taken by the ten largest.

The data belong to a study of cytomegalovirus exposure and HLA in healthy donors (dated by TCRdb to 2016 to 2017). Notes on the research overall: According to an earlier analysis of around 600 of the donors, about 180 million T cells yielded 117 million unique TCR beta sequences and more than 250 Gb of sequence data. Besides the first cohort of about 730 subjects, a separate validation cohort made up of about 120 different subjects was used. Genome-wide SNP genotypes for about 65% of the 666 donors were used in a later genetic analysis, which treated that subset as a discovery cohort. An early release that covered fewer than 800 HLA-typed donors contained approximately 300 gigabases of sequencing data and about 84 million unique TCR sequences. The study combined high-throughput TCR immunosequencing, statistical association of individual TCRs with disease status, and machine learning to predict cytomegalovirus infection status. A few DR-DQ haplotypes were handled as single units for association and clustering because linkage in the cohort was strong. Among almost 400 genotyped donors of the cohort, an average of around 240,000 unique TCR beta nucleotide sequences were sequenced per donor, roughly a sixth of them non-productive. A later analysis re-examined previously published TCR beta repertoires from just over 650 donors and added high-resolution HLA genotyping to investigate patterns of TCR occurrence. Every discovery cohort repertoire had been produced on one sequencing platform. Using immunosequencing, the study profiled T cell repertoires from about 650 subjects and related those repertoires to cytomegalovirus serostatus. To decide whether each TCR beta V gene segment behaved as functional or pseudogenic, an earlier analysis of over 500 of the donors relied on high-throughput TCR beta sequencing. Rather than drawing on any new phenotypic data, the later analysis identified candidate immune exposures from TCR beta sequences and the way those sequences occurred across donors. The number of donors typed differed by locus, with roughly 629-640 for A, B, C, DRB1 and DQB1, 522 for DQA1, over 600 for DPA1, and over 400 for DPB1. Among the roughly 370 genotyped donors, approximately 77% belonged to the genetic ancestry cluster associated with self-reported Caucasian donors. Alongside the repertoire data, information on donor age, sex, ethnicity and CMV serostatus was compiled. Both class I and class II loci were covered by HLA typing, at four-digit resolution. The study was designed to test whether signatures of past pathogen exposure could be identified by cataloging public T cell receptors.

What the authors observed across the whole study: Linkage disequilibrium might explain the correlated functional status among segregating V segments, but an unknown experimental factor could not be excluded. A further reported finding was that TCR beta sequences accurately predicted the HLA-A and HLA-B alleles for most subjects in the first cohort. In the study, roughly 160 TCR beta chains were listed as associated with cytomegalovirus. In this cohort, only TCR beta chains were sequenced, and detectable features were limited by the absence of alpha or paired-chain data. The presence/absence analyses assumed that sequencing depth was roughly uniform across donors, and that assumption may not be true. Several of the top co-occurrence clusters appeared to be linked to parvovirus B19, influenza, CMV and Epstein-Barr virus, according to a later analysis. A later analysis found that HLA-associated TCR beta chains were more clonally expanded and had lower generation probabilities than equally common non-associated chains. In an earlier analysis of a few hundred of the donors, most TCR beta V segments were observed in productive rearrangements about 87% or about 30% of the time, broadly matching IMGT annotations. The sequencing pipeline was judged likely to have produced a cluster of highly shared sequence variants as a technical artifact. Because counts were too low, roughly 17 rarely observed V segments, including chromosome 9 orphons, were left out of the earlier analysis of roughly 600 of the donors. In a later genetic analysis, a missense DCLRE1C variant was associated with V-gene and J-gene trimming of TCR beta chains, and the association was replicated in an independent cohort. Across donors, most TCR sequences were observed very rarely, whereas some public TCRs were present in many individuals. Compared with the roughly 700-donor mean, donors in an Asian-associated ancestry cluster had fewer N-insertions in productive TCRs, according to a later genetic analysis. In vitro tests confirmed that a few of the cytomegalovirus-associated TCR beta chains recognize cytomegalovirus antigens. A later analysis found that TCR association rates varied across HLA loci, with DRB1 alleles showing the most associated TCRs and HLA-C alleles the fewest. It was suggested by the authors that the approach could potentially be generalized to other disease states and immunological phenotypes. A later analysis associated approximately 17,000 TCR beta sequences with specific HLA alleles at a false discovery rate of 0.05. According to a later analysis, most CMV-associated TCR beta chains appeared to be HLA-restricted, and the HLA associations seemed to be driven largely by CMV exposure. Because HLA typing was unavailable for some donors at each locus, only the typed subset was used in association tests. Immune exposure information for the cohort was limited to CMV serostatus. When HLA alleles, especially DR and DQ, strongly co-occurred, attributing TCR associations to individual alleles was difficult. The classifier was reported to diagnose cytomegalovirus status with high specificity and sensitivity in both the original and validation cohorts.

Material for sequencing was PBMCs. This sequence originates from a man younger than 30 in good health and CMV-seropositive.

CDR3 region: CASSPGQNTEAFF. The sequenced DNA: TGTGCCAGCTCGCCGGGACAGAACACTGAAGCTTTCTTT. The chain was built from TRBV18 and TRBJ1-1; the best D guess is TRBD1, with 6 bases matching. CDR1 and CDR2 are read off the germline V gene as KGHSH and LQKENI. Taken from cysteine to phenylalanine, the CDR3 has 13 residues. Only CDR3 DNA remains: 39 bases, in frame from the first base. V loses 6 bases, J loses 1 base, and the germline ends lie 9 bases apart. Outside the CDR3, residues come from the reference TRBV18 and TRBJ1-1 proteins, so the full variable domain is: NAGVMQNPRHLVRRRGQEARLRCSPMKGHSHVYWYRQLPEEGLKFMVYLQKENIIDESGMPKERFSAEFPKEGPSILRIQQVVRGDSAAYFCASSPGQNTEAFFGQGTRLTVV.